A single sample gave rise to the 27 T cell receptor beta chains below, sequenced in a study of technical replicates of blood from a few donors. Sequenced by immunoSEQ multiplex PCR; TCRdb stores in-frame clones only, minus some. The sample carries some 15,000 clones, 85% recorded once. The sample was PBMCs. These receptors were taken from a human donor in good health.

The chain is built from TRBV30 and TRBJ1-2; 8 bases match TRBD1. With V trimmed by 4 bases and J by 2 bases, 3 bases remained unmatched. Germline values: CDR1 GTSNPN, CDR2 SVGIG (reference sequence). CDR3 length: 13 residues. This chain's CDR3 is CAWTRQGNYGYTF. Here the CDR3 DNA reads TGTGCCTGGACCCGACAGGGGAACTATGGCTACACCTTC.

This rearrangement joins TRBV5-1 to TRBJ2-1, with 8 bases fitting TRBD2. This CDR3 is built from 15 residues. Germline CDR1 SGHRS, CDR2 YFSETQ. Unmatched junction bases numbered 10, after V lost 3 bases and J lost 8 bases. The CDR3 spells CASSSSAGVMYEQFF. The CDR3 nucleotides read TGCGCCAGCAGCTCCTCAGCGGGAGTCATGTATGAGCAGTTCTTC.

CDR3 region: CASSLTSGGTYEQYF. In nucleotides, the CDR3 is TGCGCCAGCAGTCTGACTAGCGGGGGAACCTACGAGCAGTACTTC. The chain uses TRBV10-1 and TRBJ2-7; TRBD2 matches 12 bases. Germline V gene lookup returns CDR1 WNHNN and CDR2 SYGVQD (reference sequence). The CDR3 runs to 15 residues. The V and J ends lost 5 bases and 2 bases, in that order; junction bases with no gene match: 4.

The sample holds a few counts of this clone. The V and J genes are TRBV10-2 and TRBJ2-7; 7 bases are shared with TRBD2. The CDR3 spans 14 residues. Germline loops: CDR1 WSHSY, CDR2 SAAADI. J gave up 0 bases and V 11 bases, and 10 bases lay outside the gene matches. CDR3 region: CASGRTSDSYEQYF. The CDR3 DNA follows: TGCGCCTCGGGACGAACTAGCGACTCCTACGAGCAGTACTTC.

The CDR3 here is CASSYYSDNSGNTIYF. Here the CDR3 DNA reads TGTGCCAGCAGTTACTACTCGGACAACTCTGGAAACACCATATATTTT. J is TRBJ1-3 and V is TRBV6-5; D possibly corresponds to TRBD1 (5 bases). V was shortened by 1 base and J by 0 bases, with 10 bases between the two germline ends. Germline V gene lookup returns CDR1 MNHEY and CDR2 SVGAGI. The CDR3 loop spans 16 amino acids.

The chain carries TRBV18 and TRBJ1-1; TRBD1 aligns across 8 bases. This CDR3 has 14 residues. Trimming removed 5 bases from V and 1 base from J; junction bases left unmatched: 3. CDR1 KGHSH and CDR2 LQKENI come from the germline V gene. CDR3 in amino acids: CASSKTGANTEAFF. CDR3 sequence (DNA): TGTGCCAGCTCAAAGACAGGGGCGAACACTGAAGCTTTCTTT. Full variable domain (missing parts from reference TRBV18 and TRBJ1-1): NAGVMQNPRHLVRRRGQEARLRCSPMKGHSHVYWYRQLPEEGLKFMVYLQKENIIDESGMPKERFSAEFPKEGPSILRIQQVVRGDSAAYFCASSKTGANTEAFFGQGTRLTVV.

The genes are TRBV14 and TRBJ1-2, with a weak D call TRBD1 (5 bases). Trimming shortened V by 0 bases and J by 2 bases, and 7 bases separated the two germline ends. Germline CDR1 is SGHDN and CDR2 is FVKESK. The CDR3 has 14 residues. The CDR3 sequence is CASSQDWGNYGYTF. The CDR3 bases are TGTGCCAGCAGCCAAGATTGGGGCAACTATGGCTACACCTTC.

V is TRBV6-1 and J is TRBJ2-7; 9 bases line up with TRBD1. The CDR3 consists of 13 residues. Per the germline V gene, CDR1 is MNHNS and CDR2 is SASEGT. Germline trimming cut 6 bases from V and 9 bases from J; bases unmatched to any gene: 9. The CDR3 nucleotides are TGTGCCAGCAGCGGGACAGGGAATTTAGGGCAGTACTTC. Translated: CASSGTGNLGQYF.

DNA of the CDR3: TGTGCCAGCAGCCAGCAAGCGGGAACCAACACCGGGGAGCTGTTTTTT. This codes for CASSQQAGTNTGELFF. J is TRBJ2-2 and V is TRBV7-9; 7 bases line up with TRBD2. J was trimmed by 2 bases and V by 5 bases; bases with no gene match: 8. Germline loops: CDR1 SEHNR, CDR2 FQNEAQ (reference sequence). The CDR3 is made up of 16 amino acids.

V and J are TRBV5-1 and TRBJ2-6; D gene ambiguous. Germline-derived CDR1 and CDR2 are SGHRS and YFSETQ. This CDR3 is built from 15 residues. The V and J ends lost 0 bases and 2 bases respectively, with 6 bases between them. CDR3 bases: TGCGCCAGCAGCTTGGGGGCTACTGGGGCCAACGTCCTGACTTTC. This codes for CASSLGATGANVLTF.

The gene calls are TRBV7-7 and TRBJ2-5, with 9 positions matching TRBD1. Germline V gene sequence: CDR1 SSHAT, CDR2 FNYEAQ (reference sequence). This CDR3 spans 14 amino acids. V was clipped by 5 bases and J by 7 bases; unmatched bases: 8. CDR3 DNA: TGTGCCAGCAGCGACGGGACAGGGCTGGGGACCCAGTACTTC. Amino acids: CASSDGTGLGTQYF.

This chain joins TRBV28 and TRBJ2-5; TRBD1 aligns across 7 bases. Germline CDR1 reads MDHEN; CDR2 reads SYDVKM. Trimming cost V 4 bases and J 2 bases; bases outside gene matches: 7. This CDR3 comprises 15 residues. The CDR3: CASSWIGGWQETQYF. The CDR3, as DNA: TGTGCCAGCAGTTGGATAGGGGGCTGGCAAGAGACCCAGTACTTC.

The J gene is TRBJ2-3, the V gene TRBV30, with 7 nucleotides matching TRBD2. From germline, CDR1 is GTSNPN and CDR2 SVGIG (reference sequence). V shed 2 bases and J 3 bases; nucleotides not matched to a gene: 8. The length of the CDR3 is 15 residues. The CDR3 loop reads CAWSSREEMTDTQYF. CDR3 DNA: TGTGCCTGGAGTTCTCGGGAGGAGATGACAGATACGCAGTATTTT.

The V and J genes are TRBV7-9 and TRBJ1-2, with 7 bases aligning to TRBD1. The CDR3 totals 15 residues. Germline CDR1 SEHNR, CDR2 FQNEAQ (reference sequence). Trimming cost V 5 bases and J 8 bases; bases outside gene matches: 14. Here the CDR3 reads CASSTAAGGRLGYTF. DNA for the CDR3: TGTGCCAGCAGCACAGCAGCAGGGGGGCGCTTGGGCTACACCTTC.

This CDR3 is CASSTSGKSYNEQFF. As DNA, the CDR3 is TGTGCCAGCAGTACAAGCGGGAAAAGCTACAATGAGCAGTTCTTC. This sequence joins TRBV5-4 and TRBJ2-1; 7 bases are a match to TRBD2. V lost 5 bases and J lost 3; bases outside the gene matches: 8. The CDR3 covers 15 residues. Germline CDR1 reads SGHNT; CDR2 reads YYREEE (reference sequence).

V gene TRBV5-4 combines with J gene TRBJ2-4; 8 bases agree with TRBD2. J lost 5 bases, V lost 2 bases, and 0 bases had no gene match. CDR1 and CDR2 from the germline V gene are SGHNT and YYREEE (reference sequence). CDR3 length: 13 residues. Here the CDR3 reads CASSLAGENIQYF. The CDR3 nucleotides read TGTGCCAGCAGCTTAGCGGGAGAAAACATTCAGTACTTC. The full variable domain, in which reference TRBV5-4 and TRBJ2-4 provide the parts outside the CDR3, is ETGVTQSPTHLIKTRGQQVTLRCSSQSGHNTVSWYQQALGQGPQFIFQYYREEENGRGNFPPRFSGLQFPNYSSELNVNALELDDSALYLCASSLAGENIQYFGAGTRLSVL.

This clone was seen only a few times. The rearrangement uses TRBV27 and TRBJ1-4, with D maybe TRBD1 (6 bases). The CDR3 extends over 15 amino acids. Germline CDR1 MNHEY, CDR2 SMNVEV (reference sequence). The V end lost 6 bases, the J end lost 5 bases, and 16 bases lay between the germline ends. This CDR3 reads CASSPRQEWNEKLFF. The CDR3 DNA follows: TGTGCCAGCAGCCCTCGACAGGAATGGAATGAAAAACTGTTTTTT.

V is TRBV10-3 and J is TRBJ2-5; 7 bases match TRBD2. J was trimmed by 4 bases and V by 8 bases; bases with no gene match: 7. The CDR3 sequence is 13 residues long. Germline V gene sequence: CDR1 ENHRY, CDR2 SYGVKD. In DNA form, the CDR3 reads TGTGCCATCGGGGGGGGAGGTATAGAGACCCAGTACTTC. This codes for CAIGGGGIETQYF.

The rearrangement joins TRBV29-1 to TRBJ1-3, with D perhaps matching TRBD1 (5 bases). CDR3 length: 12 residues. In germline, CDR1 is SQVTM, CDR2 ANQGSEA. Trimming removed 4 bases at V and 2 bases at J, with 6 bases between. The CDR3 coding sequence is TGCAGCGTTGTGACAGCTGGAAACACCATATATTTT. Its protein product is CSVVTAGNTIYF.

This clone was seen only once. The CDR3 nucleotides read TGTGCCAGTAGTACAGGACAGGGATATGGCTACACCTTC. It is translated as CASSTGQGYGYTF. The chain carries TRBV19 and TRBJ1-2; 8 positions match TRBD1. This CDR3 region has 13 residues. V shed 4 bases and J 5 bases; nucleotides not matched to a gene: 3. CDR1 LNHDA and CDR2 SQIVND come from the germline V gene (reference sequence).

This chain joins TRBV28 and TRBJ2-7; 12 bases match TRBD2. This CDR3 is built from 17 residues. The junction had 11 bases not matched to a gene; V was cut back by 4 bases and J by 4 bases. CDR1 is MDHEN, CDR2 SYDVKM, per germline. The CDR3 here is CASSSWVSGTSGYEQYF. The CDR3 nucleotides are TGTGCCAGCAGTTCCTGGGTATCCGGGACTAGCGGGTACGAGCAGTACTTC.

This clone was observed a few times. The CDR3 sequence is CASSPGLASEQYF. DNA for the CDR3: TGTGCCAGCTCACCGGGACTAGCGTCCGAGCAGTACTTC. The genes are TRBV18 and TRBJ2-7; 10 bases line up with TRBD2. V shed 3 bases and J 6 bases; nucleotides not matched to a gene: 2. The CDR3 contains 13 residues. Germline assignment: CDR1 KGHSH and CDR2 LQKENI.

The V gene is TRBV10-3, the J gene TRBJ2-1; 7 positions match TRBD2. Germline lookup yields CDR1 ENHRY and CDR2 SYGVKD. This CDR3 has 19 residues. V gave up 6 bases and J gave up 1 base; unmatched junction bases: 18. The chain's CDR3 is CAISLEAPGLGGSYNEQFF. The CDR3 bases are TGTGCCATCAGCCTTGAAGCACCCGGACTAGGCGGGTCCTACAATGAGCAGTTCTTC.

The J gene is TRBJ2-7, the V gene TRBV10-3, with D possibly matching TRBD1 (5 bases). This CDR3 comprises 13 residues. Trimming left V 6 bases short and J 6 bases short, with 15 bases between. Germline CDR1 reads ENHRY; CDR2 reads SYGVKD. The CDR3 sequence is CAISGNTGSEQYF. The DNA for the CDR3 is TGTGCCATCAGCGGTAATACAGGTTCCGAGCAGTACTTC.

The CDR3 protein is CASSTGTGHQPQHF. The CDR3 DNA sequence: TGTGCCAGCAGTACGGGGACAGGGCATCAGCCCCAGCATTTT. The J gene is TRBJ1-5, the V gene TRBV6-6; TRBD1 matches 9 bases. Germline V lookup: CDR1 MNHNY, CDR2 SVGAGI (reference sequence). V lost 5 bases, J lost 5 bases, and 4 bases stayed unmatched. The CDR3 loop spans 14 amino acids.

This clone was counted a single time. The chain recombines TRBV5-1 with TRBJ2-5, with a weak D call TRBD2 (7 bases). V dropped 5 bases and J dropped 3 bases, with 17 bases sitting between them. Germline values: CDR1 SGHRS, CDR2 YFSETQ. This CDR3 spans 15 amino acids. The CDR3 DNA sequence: TGCGCCAGCAGGGGAGGGGGAGCAATAGAAGAGACCCAGTACTTC. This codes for CASRGGGAIEETQYF.

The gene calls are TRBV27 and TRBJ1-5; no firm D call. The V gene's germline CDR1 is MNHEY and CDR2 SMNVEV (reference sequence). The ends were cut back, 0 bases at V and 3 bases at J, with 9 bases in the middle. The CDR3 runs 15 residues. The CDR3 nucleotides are TGTGCCAGCAGTTTATCCGGCGGGTCCAATCAGCCCCAGCATTTT. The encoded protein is CASSLSGGSNQPQHF.